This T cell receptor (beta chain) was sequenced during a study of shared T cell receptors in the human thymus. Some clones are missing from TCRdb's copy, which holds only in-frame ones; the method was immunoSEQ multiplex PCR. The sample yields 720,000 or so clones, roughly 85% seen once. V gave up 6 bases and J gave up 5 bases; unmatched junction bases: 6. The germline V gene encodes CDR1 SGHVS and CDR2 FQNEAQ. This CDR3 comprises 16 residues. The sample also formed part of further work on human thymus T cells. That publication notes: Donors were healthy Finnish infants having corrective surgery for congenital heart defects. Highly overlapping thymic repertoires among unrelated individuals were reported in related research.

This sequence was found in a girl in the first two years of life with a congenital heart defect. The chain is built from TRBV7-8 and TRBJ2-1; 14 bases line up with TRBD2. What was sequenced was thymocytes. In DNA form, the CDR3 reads TGTGCCAGCAGTCGGGGGACTAGCGGGGGTCACAATGAGCAGTTCTTC. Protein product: CASSRGTSGGHNEQFF.